The rows below give T cell receptor beta chains drawn from one sample of a study of blood T cell repertoires in COVID-19. Assay used: immunoSEQ multiplex PCR; TCRdb lists only in-frame clones, some missing. The table lists over 120,000 clones, more than 75% of them singletons. Sequencing was carried out using peripheral blood. These receptor sequences come from a man aged 50-59 years who had recovered from COVID-19. CDR3s include the opening cysteine and the closing phenylalanine or tryptophan. D genes are given only for firm matches. Only some rows state a clone size, as once, few, many or a class for expanded clones.

CDR3 DNA: TGTGCCAGTAGTATAGATCTTAGATTAGGAGCACTGACTAGCGGCTCCTACGAGCAGTACTTC; CDR3 protein: CASSIDLRLGALTSGSYEQYF; D gene: TRBD2; clone size: -; V gene: TRBV19; J gene: TRBJ2-7
CDR3 DNA: TGCGCCAGCAGCTTCGGGAGCTCTGGAAACACCATATATTTT; CDR3 protein: CASSFGSSGNTIYF; D gene: -; clone size: -; V gene: TRBV5-1; J gene: TRBJ1-3
CDR3 DNA: TGCAGTGCTAGTCCCCCAGGCCAAGAATACGAGCAGTACTTC; CDR3 protein: CSASPPGQEYEQYF; D gene: -; clone size: -; V gene: TRBV20-1; J gene: TRBJ2-7
CDR3 DNA: TGTGCTAGTGGTTTCCCGTGGGGCCTAAATCAGCCCCAGCATTTT; CDR3 protein: CASGFPWGLNQPQHF; D gene: -; clone size: -; V gene: TRBV12-5; J gene: TRBJ1-5
CDR3 DNA: TGTGCCAGCAGTCCGGGGAGCCGGTACTACGAGCAGTACTTC; CDR3 protein: CASSPGSRYYEQYF; D gene: -; clone size: -; V gene: TRBV2; J gene: TRBJ2-7
CDR3 DNA: TGTGCCAGTAGTATGTTCGCGGGAGTAGGGGCTGGTGGCGGCTACACCTTC; CDR3 protein: CASSMFAGVGAGGGYTF; D gene: -; clone size: -; V gene: TRBV19; J gene: TRBJ1-2
CDR3 DNA: TGTGCCAGCAGTTACCGACTAGACACCGGGGAGCTGTTTTTT; CDR3 protein: CASSYRLDTGELFF; D gene: -; clone size: few; V gene: TRBV6-5; J gene: TRBJ2-2
CDR3 DNA: TGCGCCAGCAGCCAAGATCTTCCGGTCGGGACAGGGGTGACCTATGGCTACACCTTC; CDR3 protein: CASSQDLPVGTGVTYGYTF; D gene: TRBD1; clone size: once; V gene: TRBV4-3; J gene: TRBJ1-2
CDR3 DNA: TGTGCCAGCAGCACAGCGGCTAGCACAGATACGCAGTATTTT; CDR3 protein: CASSTAASTDTQYF; D gene: -; clone size: -; V gene: TRBV9; J gene: TRBJ2-3
CDR3 DNA: TGTGCCAGCAGCTCACTGGGACAGGGCTATGGCTACACCTTC; CDR3 protein: CASSSLGQGYGYTF; D gene: TRBD1; clone size: -; V gene: TRBV7-2; J gene: TRBJ1-2
CDR3 DNA: TGTGCCAGCAGCTTAGTCCGGGGGGAGAACACCGGGGAGCTGTTTTTT; CDR3 protein: CASSLVRGENTGELFF; D gene: TRBD2; clone size: -; V gene: TRBV7-8; J gene: TRBJ2-2
CDR3 DNA: TGTGCCAGCAGCTTCGACAGGGGACACTCTGGAAACACCATATATTTT; CDR3 protein: CASSFDRGHSGNTIYF; D gene: TRBD1; clone size: -; V gene: TRBV5-4; J gene: TRBJ1-3
CDR3 DNA: TGTGCCAGTAGTATTGGGCTCTACAATCAGCCCCAGCATTTT; CDR3 protein: CASSIGLYNQPQHF; D gene: -; clone size: -; V gene: TRBV19; J gene: TRBJ1-5
CDR3 DNA: TGTGCCAGCTCACCCCGGCCTGGGAGTCCCTACGAGCAGTACTTC; CDR3 protein: CASSPRPGSPYEQYF; D gene: -; clone size: few; V gene: TRBV18; J gene: TRBJ2-7
CDR3 DNA: TGCGCCAGCTCGCTTTCGGACAGGGTGGGAAGGTCCTACGAGCAGTACTTC; CDR3 protein: CASSLSDRVGRSYEQYF; D gene: TRBD1; clone size: -; V gene: TRBV5-1; J gene: TRBJ2-7
CDR3 DNA: TGCGCCAGCAGCCAAGATGGGCCAGCCAATTCACCCCTCCACTTT; CDR3 protein: CASSQDGPANSPLHF; D gene: -; clone size: -; V gene: TRBV4-3; J gene: TRBJ1-6
CDR3 DNA: TGTGCCAGCAGTTCCGGGGCGGGGGCCGCCTACAATGAGCAGTTCTTC; CDR3 protein: CASSSGAGAAYNEQFF; D gene: -; clone size: -; V gene: TRBV27; J gene: TRBJ2-1
CDR3 DNA: TGTGCCAGCAGCCGACTAGCGGGGGCGAACACCGGGGAGCTGTTTTTT; CDR3 protein: CASSRLAGANTGELFF; D gene: TRBD2; clone size: few; V gene: TRBV14; J gene: TRBJ2-2
CDR3 DNA: TGTGCCAGCAGCTACAGGGGGAGCTCCTACAATGAGCAGTTCTTC; CDR3 protein: CASSYRGSSYNEQFF; D gene: TRBD1; clone size: -; V gene: TRBV13; J gene: TRBJ2-1
CDR3 DNA: TGTGCCAGCAGCGTAGGCGGTTATTCGGATACGCAGTATTTT; CDR3 protein: CASSVGGYSDTQYF; D gene: -; clone size: -; V gene: TRBV9; J gene: TRBJ2-3
CDR3 DNA: TGTGCCACCAGCAGAGTGGCAGGGGCGAGCACTGAAGCTTTCTTT; CDR3 protein: CATSRVAGASTEAFF; D gene: -; clone size: -; V gene: TRBV15; J gene: TRBJ1-1
CDR3 DNA: TGTGCCAGCAGCGTAGGGACAACACAAGAGACCCAGTACTTC; CDR3 protein: CASSVGTTQETQYF; D gene: -; clone size: -; V gene: TRBV7-2; J gene: TRBJ2-5